This T cell receptor beta chain stems from a study of blood T cell repertoires in COVID-19. CDR1 and CDR2 (germline): SGHDT, YYEEEE. This CDR3 is built from 16 residues. After removal of 0 bases from V and 3 bases from J, the junction contained 7 bases not matched to a gene. Original methodology: Scientists estimated how many nucleated cells there were by amplifying reference gene primers. Clones were sequenced by immunoSEQ multiplex PCR, and TCRdb holds only the in-frame ones, with some missing. Clone size and the V and J calls come from that table; the DNA yielded D and trimming. Found here are approximately 50,000 clones, about four fifths of them singletons; the top ten hold around a sixth.

The sequenced sample consisted of peripheral blood. The chain is built from TRBV5-6 and TRBJ2-3; 7 bases agree with TRBD2. This TCR came from a man in his sixties or seventies with active COVID-19. The CDR3 DNA reads TGTGCCAGCAGCTTGGATGGGAGGGAGTATACAGATACGCAGTATTTT. Its translation: CASSLDGREYTDTQYF.